The 8 T cell receptor beta chains in this list originate from one sample, sequenced in a study of T cells in Graves' hyperthyroidism and ophthalmopathy. The TCR beta CDR3 regions underwent amplification using RNA transcripts as the source. First-round RT-PCR targeting the TCR CDR3 was performed with the HTBI primer set. Each CDR3 protein gets one entry after TCRdb re-called the multiplex PCR reads with MiXCR. The sample carries roughly 650,000 distinct CDR3 sequences, more than 15% recorded once. The specimen was blood. Receptor source: a woman in her 40s with Graves' ophthalmopathy.

This clonotype has a handful of counts. V gene TRBV6-7 combines with J gene TRBJ1-1, with D perhaps matching TRBD1 (6 bases). TRBV6-7 is flagged as an ORF with uncertain function. This CDR3 has 15 residues. V was trimmed by 8 bases and J by 1 base, leaving 17 bases between them. CDR3 in amino acids: CASVNAGTQNTEAFF. CDR3 nucleotides: TGTGCCAGCGTTAACGCCGGGACACAGAACACTGAAGCTTTCTTT.

This clonotype was seen at least ten times. J is TRBJ2-7 and V is TRBV20-1; TRBD1 might be the D (6 bases). Germline assignment: CDR1 DFQATT and CDR2 SNEGSKA (reference sequence). The CDR3 has 13 residues. V was pared by 4 bases and J by 7 bases, with 17 bases between. This CDR3 reads CSATSWDNREQYF. CDR3 nucleotides: TGCAGTGCTACGAGTTGGGACAATCGGGAGCAGTACTTC.

This clonotype was seen repeatedly, ten times or more. The chain has TRBV3-1 and TRBJ1-5; D is uncertain. This CDR3 region has 14 residues. V was pared by 3 bases and J by 1 base, with 7 bases between. Germline CDR1 reads LGHDT; CDR2 reads YNNKEL (reference sequence). The CDR3 bases are TGTGCCAGCAGCCATGACCCCAGCAATCAGCCCCAGCATTTT. Amino acids: CASSHDPSNQPQHF. Using reference TRBV3-1 and TRBJ1-5 for the parts outside the CDR3, the full variable domain is DTAVSQTPKYLVTQMGNDKSIKCEQNLGHDTMYWYKQDSKKFLKIMFSYNNKELIINETVPNRFSPKSPDKAHLNLHINSLELGDSAVYFCASSHDPSNQPQHFGDGTRLSIL.

There are many counts of this clonotype. The chain joins TRBV30 to TRBJ2-5; 9 nucleotides agree with TRBD2. CDR1 is GTSNPN, CDR2 SVGIG, per germline (reference sequence). The ends lost 4 bases at V and 4 bases at J; junction bases unmatched: 10. CDR3 length: 15 residues. CDR3 residues: CAWNRGGRGGETQYF. CDR3 nucleotides: TGTGCCTGGAATAGGGGCGGGAGGGGCGGAGAGACCCAGTACTTC. Using reference TRBV30 and TRBJ2-5 for the parts outside the CDR3, the full variable domain is SQTIHQWPATLVQPVGSPLSLECTVEGTSNPNLYWYRQAAGRGLQLLFYSVGIGQISSEVPQNLSASRPQDRQFILSSKKLLLSDSGFYLCAWNRGGRGGETQYFGPGTRLLVL.

About this clonotype: A much more abundant neighbour one base away suggests this may be a read error. This chain links TRBV3-1 with TRBJ2-7; D is unclear. The CDR3 has 17 amino acids. Germline assignment: CDR1 LGHDT and CDR2 YNNKEL (reference sequence). The CDR3 bases are TGTGCCGGCAGCCAAGAAGTTACATTCGGCTCATCCTACGAGCAGTACTTC. Amino acid sequence: CAGSQEVTFGSSYEQYF.

The V call is TRBV15, the J call TRBJ2-1; D perhaps matches TRBD1 (5 bases). This CDR3 contains 14 residues. The V end lost 5 bases, the J end lost 3 bases, and 11 bases lay between the germline ends. Per germline, CDR1 LNHNV and CDR2 YYDKDF (reference sequence). The CDR3 sequence: CATSGIDSYNEQFF. CDR3 nucleotides: TGTGCCACCAGCGGGATTGACAGCTACAATGAGCAGTTCTTC.

This clonotype was seen repeatedly, ten times or more. The chain couples TRBV7-2 to TRBJ2-7; D uncertain. The CDR3 covers 15 residues. Trimming cost V 0 bases and J 2 bases, with 11 bases left between them. Germline V CDR1 and CDR2: SGHTA, FQGNSA. As DNA, the CDR3 is TGTGCCAGCAGCTTAGCTCCATTACCTACCTACGAGCAGTACTTC. It yields the protein CASSLAPLPTYEQYF.

V gene TRBV5-5 combines with J gene TRBJ1-4; D gene ambiguous. Per germline, CDR1 SGHKS and CDR2 YYEKEE (reference sequence). Trimming pared 7 bases from V and 5 bases from J, leaving 12 bases between. CDR3 length: 13 residues. The CDR3 nucleotides are TGTGCCAGCCACCTGGAACCAAATGAAAAACTGTTTTTT. It yields the protein CASHLEPNEKLFF.